This T cell receptor (beta chain) was recorded in a study of graft-versus-host responses after intestinal transplantation (dated by TCRdb to the early 2020s). The study in broad terms: Multivisceral, liver-intestinal, or isolated intestinal transplants were received by the recipients. Anti-thymocyte globulin induction was given to all recipients, followed by maintenance tacrolimus and steroids for approximately three years. After intestinal transplantation, graft-versus-host and host-versus-graft alloreactive T cell clones in the graft, circulation and bone marrow were tracked using bulk TCR-beta CDR3 sequencing. Alloreactive clones were identified by sequencing pre-transplant mixed lymphocyte reaction products and comparing these products with unstimulated pre-transplant donor and recipient T cells. The cohort enrolled about two dozen intestinal transplant recipients including one retransplant, and a few patients lacking pretransplant specimens were excluded. Donor T cell macrochimerism was defined as a peak of at least 4% donor T cells among recipient peripheral blood mononuclear cells. Instead of going to the commercial service, samples from a few later patients were sequenced in-house on an Illumina MiSeq and processed with MiXCR. The investigation overall reported the following: High GvH to HvG T cell clonal ratios were observed in the allografts of patients with donor T cell macrochimerism. Early after transplant, declines in HvG clones were associated with peak levels of circulating GvH clones. The relatively low number and heterogeneity of intestinal transplant patients limited the conclusions. GvH clones turned up in recipient bone marrow, with some appearing earlier in ileal mucosa or blood, a pattern consistent with an intestinal mucosal origin.

Blood samples were collected up to 4 times in the first month after transplant and then at least monthly when available. Library generation was performed with the immunoSEQ multiplex PCR assay. For most patients, genomic DNA was subjected to high-throughput TCR-beta CDR3 sequencing by Adaptive Biotechnologies. Turning to the authors' computational methods: TCR sequencing data were retrieved from Adaptive's ImmunoSEQ software for 18 patients, whereas a few other patients were processed with MiXCR and VDJtools. Because the origin of CDR3 nucleotide sequences shared between donor and recipient could not be assigned, those sequences were removed. Alloreactive clones required at least 2-fold expansion over unstimulated cells and minimum CFSE-low frequency of 0.002% (template counts) or 0.001% (read counts). Clones were considered mappable if detected in sequenced pre-transplant spleen, lymph node, or MLR CFSE-low populations of the donor or recipient. Cumulative frequency of alloreactive clones was calculated as a percentage of all sequences weighted by copy number. TCRdb took this table from immuneACCESS and kept in-frame rearrangements with V and J called. Such tables lack part of the clones; where checked against another copy, unresolved V genes explain under half of the gap, and the rest is unexplained. V, J and clone size are those of that table, while D and trimming were read from the DNA. In all, the sample holds 75,000 to 100,000 clones, and 80% to 95% of those were seen once. The ten largest make up 15% to 20% of the sample.

Regarding this clone: Its antigen target is currently unknown. No base qualities exist here, and no much larger clone lies one base off it.

Reading the germline V gene gives CDR1 SGHDT and CDR2 YYEEEE. The CDR3 measures 15 amino acids from cysteine to phenylalanine. The read is trimmed to its CDR3 DNA, 45 bases read in frame from base 1. V and J are truncated by 0 bases and 4 bases respectively, leaving an intervening sequence of 11 bases. The receptor was isolated from a human patient who received an intestinal transplant, so some T cells may come from the graft donor. The chain uses TRBV5-6 and TRBJ1-5; tentative D gene TRBD1, with 6 bases matching. Sequencing was performed on PBMCs, taken around 450 days after intestinal transplant. The CDR3: CASSLARGGNQPQHF. The nucleotide sequence reads TGTGCCAGCAGCTTGGCCAGGGGAGGGAATCAGCCCCAGCATTTT.